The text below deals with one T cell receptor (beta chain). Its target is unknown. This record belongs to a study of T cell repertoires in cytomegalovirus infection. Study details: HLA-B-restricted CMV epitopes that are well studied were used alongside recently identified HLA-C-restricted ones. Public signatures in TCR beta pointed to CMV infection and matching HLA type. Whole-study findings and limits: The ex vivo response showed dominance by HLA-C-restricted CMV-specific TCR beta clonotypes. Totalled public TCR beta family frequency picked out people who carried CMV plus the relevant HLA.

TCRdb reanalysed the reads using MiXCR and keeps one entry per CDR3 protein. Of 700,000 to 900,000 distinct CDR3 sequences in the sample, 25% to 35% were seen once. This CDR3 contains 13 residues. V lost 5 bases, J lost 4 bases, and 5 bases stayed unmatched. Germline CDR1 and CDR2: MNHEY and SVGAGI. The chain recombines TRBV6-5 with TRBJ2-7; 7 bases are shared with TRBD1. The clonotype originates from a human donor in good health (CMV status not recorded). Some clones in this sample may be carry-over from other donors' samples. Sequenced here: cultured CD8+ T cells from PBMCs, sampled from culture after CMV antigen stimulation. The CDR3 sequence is CASSKGQRYEQYF. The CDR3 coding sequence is TGTGCCAGCAGTAAGGGACAGAGATACGAGCAGTACTTC.